A selection of T cell receptor beta chains follows, all from one sample in a study of T cell responses to AZD1222 COVID-19 vaccine. Generated by immunoSEQ multiplex PCR, the TCRdb table keeps only in-frame clones and is missing some. The sample records under 200,000 clones, 94% being singletons. The source material was peripheral blood, sampled on day 0 of AZD1222 vaccination. The receptor source for this set is an adult in good health. The CDR3 runs from the conserved cysteine through the conserved F or W. D genes are given only for firm matches. Size is stated for part of the rows, as once, few or many counts, or as a class when the clone is expanded.

V gene: TRBV19; J gene: TRBJ2-3; clone size: -; D gene: TRBD1; CDR3 DNA: TGTGCCAGTAGTGAGGGACAGGGATCAGATACGCAGTATTTT; CDR3 protein: CASSEGQGSDTQYF
V gene: TRBV24-1; J gene: TRBJ2-1; clone size: -; D gene: -; CDR3 DNA: TGTGCCACCGGAAAGCCGGGGGTGGATGAGCAGTTCTTC; CDR3 protein: CATGKPGVDEQFF
V gene: TRBV5-5; J gene: TRBJ2-5; clone size: -; D gene: -; CDR3 DNA: TGTGCCAGCAGCTTGGACGGGAAGGAACAAGAGACCCAGTACTTC; CDR3 protein: CASSLDGKEQETQYF
V gene: TRBV28; J gene: TRBJ2-2; clone size: -; D gene: -; CDR3 DNA: TGTGCCAGCAGAGGTCAGATGAACACCGGGGAGCTGTTTTTT; CDR3 protein: CASRGQMNTGELFF
V gene: TRBV5-1; J gene: TRBJ2-2; clone size: -; D gene: -; CDR3 DNA: TGCGCCAGCAGTAAGGAAGGAAAGGACACCGGGGAGCTGTTTTTT; CDR3 protein: CASSKEGKDTGELFF
V gene: TRBV30; J gene: TRBJ2-7; clone size: -; D gene: TRBD1; CDR3 DNA: TGTGCCGGACGCAGAGGGGGCTTTCCCAATGTACGCGAGCAGTACTTC; CDR3 protein: CAGRRGGFPNVREQYF
V gene: TRBV11-2; J gene: TRBJ2-7; clone size: -; D gene: -; CDR3 DNA: TGTGCCAGCAGCGCTTCCGGGCCGCGGAACGAGCAGTACTTC; CDR3 protein: CASSASGPRNEQYF
V gene: TRBV5-4; J gene: TRBJ2-1; clone size: -; D gene: TRBD2; CDR3 DNA: TGTGCCGTAGGACTAGCTATGGATGAGCAGTTCTTC; CDR3 protein: CAVGLAMDEQFF
V gene: TRBV25-1; J gene: TRBJ1-1; clone size: -; D gene: TRBD1; CDR3 DNA: TGTGCCAGCTCCCGGACAGGGGTCACTGAAGCTTTCTTT; CDR3 protein: CASSRTGVTEAFF
V gene: TRBV5-1; J gene: TRBJ2-2; clone size: -; D gene: TRBD2; CDR3 DNA: TGCGCCAGCAGCTTTCCCGGGACTAGCGGGAGAGGATCCGGGGAGCTGTTTTTT; CDR3 protein: CASSFPGTSGRGSGELFF
V gene: TRBV5-1; J gene: TRBJ2-2; clone size: -; D gene: -; CDR3 DNA: TGCGCCAGCACCAGTGGGGGACCCGGGGAGCTGTTTTTT; CDR3 protein: CASTSGGPGELFF
V gene: TRBV4-1; J gene: TRBJ1-4; clone size: -; D gene: -; CDR3 DNA: TGCGCCAGCAGCCAAGTAAGGACGGTGTTTACTAATGAAAAACTGTTTTTT; CDR3 protein: CASSQVRTVFTNEKLFF
V gene: TRBV10-3; J gene: TRBJ2-5; clone size: -; D gene: TRBD2; CDR3 DNA: TGTGCCATCAGTGAGACTAGCGGACAAGAGACCCAGTACTTC; CDR3 protein: CAISETSGQETQYF
V gene: TRBV28; J gene: TRBJ1-2; clone size: -; D gene: TRBD1; CDR3 DNA: TGTGCCAGCAACATTCCGGCGGGACAGGGCTATGGCTACACCTTC; CDR3 protein: CASNIPAGQGYGYTF
V gene: TRBV6-5; J gene: TRBJ2-7; clone size: -; D gene: TRBD1; CDR3 DNA: TGTGCCGCTAGAGGGGGCGGAGCCTACGAGCAGTACTTC; CDR3 protein: CAARGGGAYEQYF
V gene: TRBV7-6; J gene: TRBJ2-1; clone size: once; D gene: TRBD1; CDR3 DNA: TGTGCCAGCAGCCCGGGACAGGTAGTATACAATGAGCAGTTCTTC; CDR3 protein: CASSPGQVVYNEQFF
V gene: TRBV2; J gene: TRBJ1-5; clone size: -; D gene: -; CDR3 DNA: TGTGCCAGCAGTCGGGACTTCAGCAATCAGCCCCAGCATTTT; CDR3 protein: CASSRDFSNQPQHF
V gene: TRBV20-1; J gene: TRBJ2-1; clone size: -; D gene: -; CDR3 DNA: TGCAGTGCTAGTCTGCCAGGAACTCCCCGTGGTGAGCAGTTCTTC; CDR3 protein: CSASLPGTPRGEQFF
V gene: TRBV10-1; J gene: TRBJ2-1; clone size: -; D gene: TRBD1; CDR3 DNA: TGCGCCAGCAGTGAGTCGACAGGGGGTTATGAGCAGTTCTTC; CDR3 protein: CASSESTGGYEQFF
V gene: TRBV18; J gene: TRBJ1-6; clone size: -; D gene: -; CDR3 DNA: TGTGCCAGCTCACCGGCGGGTGATTCACCCCTCCACTTT; CDR3 protein: CASSPAGDSPLHF
V gene: TRBV14; J gene: TRBJ1-2; clone size: -; D gene: -; CDR3 DNA: TGTGCCAGCAGCCCCAGTGGGGGACCTAACTATGGCTACACCTTC; CDR3 protein: CASSPSGGPNYGYTF
V gene: TRBV28; J gene: TRBJ1-5; clone size: -; D gene: TRBD1; CDR3 DNA: TGTGCCAGCAGTCTAACCGGACAGGGGGCGGGTCAGCCCCAGCATTTT; CDR3 protein: CASSLTGQGAGQPQHF